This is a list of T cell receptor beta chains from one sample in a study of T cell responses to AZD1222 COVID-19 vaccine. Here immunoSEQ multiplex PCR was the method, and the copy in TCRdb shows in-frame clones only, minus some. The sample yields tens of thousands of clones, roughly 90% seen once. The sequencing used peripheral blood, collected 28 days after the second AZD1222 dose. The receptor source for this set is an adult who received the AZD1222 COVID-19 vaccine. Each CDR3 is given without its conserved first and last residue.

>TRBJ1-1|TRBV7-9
ASSLVSGGTTEAF
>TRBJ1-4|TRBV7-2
ASSFPGQGLEKLF
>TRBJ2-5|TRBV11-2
ASSLASGGGETQY
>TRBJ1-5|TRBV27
ASGVQGQPQH
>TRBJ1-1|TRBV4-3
ASCWAQGVQCTEAF
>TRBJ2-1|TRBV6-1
ASSESLAGGPEQF
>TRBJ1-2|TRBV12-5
ASGLVLGYGYT
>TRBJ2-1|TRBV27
ASSLNIYNEQF
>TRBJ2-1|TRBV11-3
ASSLGGSSYNEQF
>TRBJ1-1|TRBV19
ASTPDSPRTSNTEAF
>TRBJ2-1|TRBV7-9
ASIQTSGDNEQF
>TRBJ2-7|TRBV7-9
ASSLQNTYEQY
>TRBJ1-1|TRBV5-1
ASRGRGYLGTEAF
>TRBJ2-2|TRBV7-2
ASSLVAPNTGELF
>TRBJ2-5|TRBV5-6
ASSWGDSVGTQY
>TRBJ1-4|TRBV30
AWSEGEKLF
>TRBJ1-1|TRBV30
AWKRDRANTEAF
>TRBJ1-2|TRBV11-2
ASSLGRELPYGYT
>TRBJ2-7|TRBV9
ASSVGLDSYEQY
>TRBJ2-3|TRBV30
AWSGDSFLVTQY
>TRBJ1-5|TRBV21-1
ASSNLQDRERRGNQPQH
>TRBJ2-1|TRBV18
ASSSGTVIDYNEQF
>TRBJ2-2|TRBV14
ASSQLGRTYAGELF
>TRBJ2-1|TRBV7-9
ASSSILGGEQF
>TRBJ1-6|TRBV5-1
ASSAGQGANSPLH
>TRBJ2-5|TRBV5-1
ASSSLGGGIQETQY
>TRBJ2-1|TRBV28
ASSPKRTLYNEQF
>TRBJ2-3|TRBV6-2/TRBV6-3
ASSYSGRPGGLTDTQY
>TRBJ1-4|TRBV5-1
ASSLERANEKLF
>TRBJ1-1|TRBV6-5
ASSYPRTGGNTEAF
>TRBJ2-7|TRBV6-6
ASSYSLSREQY
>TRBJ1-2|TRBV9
ASSPYTYGYT
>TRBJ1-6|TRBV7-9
ASTVAGNSPLH
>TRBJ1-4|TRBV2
ASSEITVEGKLF
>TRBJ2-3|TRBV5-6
ASTQVGITDTQY
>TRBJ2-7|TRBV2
ASSANYEQY
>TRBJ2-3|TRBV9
ASSVEGGLSGTQY
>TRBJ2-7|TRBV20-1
SAPTLYEQY
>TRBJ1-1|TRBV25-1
ASAPDRGPAEAF
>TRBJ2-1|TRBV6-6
ASRAGAGYEQF
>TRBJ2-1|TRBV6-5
ASRREINEQF
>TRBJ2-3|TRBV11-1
ASSLAGATDTQY
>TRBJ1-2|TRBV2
ASSTGIVDGYT
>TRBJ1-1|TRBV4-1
ASSQKGTLNTEAF
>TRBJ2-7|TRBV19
ASSNWTRASYEQY
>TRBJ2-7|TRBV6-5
ASSYSTDPYEQY
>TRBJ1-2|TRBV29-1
SVRPSTSSVRGEQAYGYT
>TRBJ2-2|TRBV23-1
ASRGLQGPGELF